These 11 T cell receptor beta chains came from one sample sequenced in a study of regulatory T cells in long-lasting Graves disease. To make TCR beta libraries, researchers used iRepertoire HTBI primers and Arm-PCR of CDR3 regions. TCRdb reprocessed the multiplex PCR reads with MiXCR, giving one entry per CDR3 protein. Among 400,000 to 500,000 distinct CDR3 sequences listed, roughly 21% were seen once. Specified time point: persistent/refractory GD, antithyroid drugs over 5 years with positive TRAb. PBMC-derived RNA was used for the TCR library. Sample: peripheral blood mononuclear cells (PBMCs), taken when the disease was refractory, from a patient treated with antithyroid drugs. The receptors derive from a female donor with Graves disease.

This clonotype was recorded many times. The genes are TRBV6-1 and TRBJ1-2, with 7 bases fitting TRBD1. The ends lost 6 bases at V and 4 bases at J; junction bases unmatched: 11. The CDR3 runs to 15 residues. The germline CDR1 and CDR2 sequences are MNHNS and SASEGT. CDR3: CASSPGQWIFYGYTF. CDR3 nucleotides: TGTGCCAGCAGCCCGGGACAGTGGATCTTCTATGGCTACACCTTC.

This clonotype was observed at least ten times. The chain uses TRBV20-1 and TRBJ1-1; no reliable D call. The CDR3 has 12 residues. V lost 4 bases and J lost 1, with 7 bases in between. The V gene's germline CDR1 is DFQATT and CDR2 SNEGSKA (reference sequence). Written as DNA, the CDR3 is TGCAGTGCTAAAGGAGCGAACACTGAAGCTTTCTTT. Encoded protein: CSAKGANTEAFF.

This clonotype was counted only a few times. The chain combines TRBV2 with TRBJ1-1; D is unclear. The CDR3 spans 14 residues. Trimming left V 6 bases short and J 3 bases short, with 14 bases between. In germline, CDR1 is SNHLY, CDR2 FYNNEI. For the CDR3, the DNA is TGTGCCAGCAGCGTCATCAGGTCGCACACTGAAGCTTTCTTT. Residues: CASSVIRSHTEAFF.

In this sample, this clonotype turned up many times. The chain is built from TRBV11-2 and TRBJ1-2; D perhaps matches TRBD1 (6 bases). The length of the CDR3 is 13 residues. V was trimmed by 6 bases and J by 4 bases, leaving 12 bases between them. The germline gives CDR1 SGHAT, CDR2 FQNNGV. The CDR3 sequence is CASRPLQGYGYTF. The CDR3 DNA sequence: TGTGCCAGCAGGCCTCTACAGGGCTATGGCTACACCTTC.

About this clonotype: Given a much more abundant clone one base away, this may be a read error. The chain has TRBV28 and TRBJ1-5; 8 bases are shared with TRBD1. Germline V gene sequence: CDR1 MDHEN, CDR2 SYDVKM. This CDR3 contains 15 residues. The CDR3 DNA follows: TGTGCCGGCAGCATTGGGACAGGACCCTGGGAGCCCCAGCATTTT. Its translation: CAGSIGTGPWEPQHF.

The V and J genes are TRBV6-1 and TRBJ2-1, with TRBD1 matching over 8 bases. The germline V gene encodes CDR1 MNHNS and CDR2 SASEGT. J lost 4 bases, V lost 5 bases, and 7 bases had no gene match. The CDR3 contains 15 residues. This CDR3 reads CASSPTGGSYNEQFF. The CDR3 DNA sequence: TGTGCCAGCAGTCCTACAGGGGGATCTTACAATGAGCAGTTCTTC.

This clonotype was recorded many times. The chain combines TRBV3-1 with TRBJ1-5; D remains ambiguous. Trimming removed 2 bases at V and 7 bases at J, with 9 bases between. The CDR3 loop spans 13 amino acids. Germline loops: CDR1 LGHDT, CDR2 YNNKEL (reference sequence). Written as DNA, the CDR3 is TGTGCCAGCAGCCAAACCCGGGTCCAGCCCCAGCATTTT. It translates to CASSQTRVQPQHF.

This clonotype was recorded at least ten times. This rearrangement joins TRBV5-1 to TRBJ2-7; 12 nucleotides line up with TRBD2. J was trimmed by 3 bases and V by 4 bases; bases with no gene match: 5. The V gene's germline CDR1 is SGHRS and CDR2 YFSETQ. The CDR3 totals 15 residues. CDR3: CASSPGLAGNYEQYF. The CDR3 coding sequence is TGCGCCAGCAGCCCCGGACTAGCGGGGAACTACGAGCAGTACTTC.

This clonotype was recorded at least ten times. The chain joins TRBV6-1 to TRBJ2-7, with 9 bases identical to TRBD2. Trimming took 5 bases from V and 6 from J; bases not matched to a gene: 8. CDR3 size: 14 residues. The germline CDR1 and CDR2 sequences are MNHNS and SASEGT. The CDR3 sequence is CASSPGVAGAEQYF. DNA of the CDR3: TGTGCCAGCAGTCCGGGGGTAGCGGGAGCCGAGCAGTACTTC.

The genes are TRBV24-1 and TRBJ2-3; D gene unclear. V was pared by 4 bases and J by 6 bases, with 16 bases between. Germline-derived CDR1 and CDR2 are KGHDR and SFDVKD. The CDR3 covers 15 residues. The CDR3 loop reads CATSDRTHPGDTQYF. The CDR3 DNA follows: TGTGCCACCAGTGACCGGACCCACCCAGGCGATACGCAGTATTTT.

This chain joins TRBV7-9 and TRBJ2-7; D unclear. The germline CDR1 and CDR2 sequences are SEHNR and FQNEAQ (reference sequence). Trimming removed 0 bases at V and 3 bases at J, with 6 bases between. This CDR3 has 13 residues. The CDR3 here is CASSLAADYEQYF. CDR3 DNA sequence: TGTGCCAGCAGCTTAGCTGCAGACTACGAGCAGTACTTC.